Below, one T cell receptor beta chain is given with its context. Clones were read by immunoSEQ multiplex PCR, and TCRdb kept only the in-frame ones, dropping some. Counted here are about 110,000 clones, 71% occurring once; the ten biggest clones make up 1.5% to 2%. These data originate in a study of blood T cell repertoires in COVID-19. Study information: Acute and convalescent COVID-19 samples came from the United States, Italy and Spain.

Germline CDR1 ENHRY, CDR2 SYGVKD. Trimming shortened V by 0 bases and J by 5 bases, and 5 bases separated the two germline ends. The CDR3 totals 13 residues. Sequencing input: peripheral blood. This chain links TRBV10-3 with TRBJ1-5, with no clear D. The receptor was isolated from a woman aged 40 to 50 with acute or convalescent COVID-19. CDR3 nucleotide sequence: TGTGCCATCAGTGAGTCGTTATATCAGCCCCAGCATTTT. Its protein product is CAISESLYQPQHF.